This record looks at one TCR beta chain sequence and its context. The antigen this receptor binds is unknown. Base qualities are missing; no much larger clone stands one base away. The CDR3 measures 16 amino acids from cysteine to phenylalanine. Here the CDR3 DNA is all that survives: 48 bases in frame from base 1. V drops 3 bases and J drops 1 base, leaving 15 bases in between. The germline V gene specifies SGHRS as CDR1 and YFSETQ as CDR2. The data were obtained in a study of blood T cell repertoires in COVID-19 (dated by TCRdb to 2018 to 2021). Regarding the study in general: Collaborator samples came from the United States, Italy and Spain and covered acute and convalescent phases of COVID-19. The repertoires were made available in a free public database intended to serve as a resource for research on the immune response to SARS-CoV-2. The dataset comprised deeply sampled blood TCRbeta repertoires from subjects exposed to, actively infected with, or recovered from COVID-19. Sample metadata almost always included a de-identified subject ID, COVID-19 status, age in years and sex. The material from the prospective study consisted of cDNA or gDNA derived from T cells, B-cell-depleted T cells, or PBMCs. The samples were drawn from the first 160 participants of the ongoing ImmuneRACE study and from 1,254 subjects provided by 6 global collaborators. Where available, HLA class I and class II types were taken from metadata supplied by the sample provider and were not determined by assay-based typing.

Collaborating institutions collected whole blood in K2EDTA tubes following their own protocols. For TCRbeta analysis, collaborators shipped samples as frozen whole blood, isolated PBMCs, or DNA extracted from either of those sample types. The immunoSEQ Assay, a bias-controlled multiplex PCR, was used to amplify TCRbeta CDR3 regions from genomic DNA. The original methods were these. The number of nucleated cells in each sample was estimated by amplification of reference gene primers within the assay. Sequence reads were collapsed and filtered to measure the absolute abundance of every unique TCRbeta CDR3 rearrangement. For each sample, productive Simpson clonality was calculated as the square root of Simpson's diversity index over productive rearrangements. This immuneACCESS table, as held by TCRdb, lists in-frame sequences with V and J called but not all clones. Of the missing ones, under half trace to an unresolved V gene in checked studies; the others have no known cause. The V and J calls and clone size are taken from that table; D and trimming were inferred from the DNA. The sample includes hundreds of thousands of clones, with almost 85% observed a single time. The ten largest account for 4.5% to 6% of the sample.

Results and caveats for the whole study, not just this receptor: How much clinical and demographic metadata was included differed by source and by participant, and the metadata was provided uncurated.

This receptor was taken from a man over 45 with active or convalescent COVID-19. The chain was built from TRBV5-1 and TRBJ2-3; the D gene cannot be named for sure. Sequencing used peripheral blood. The CDR3 loop reads CASSSAAFVGTDTQYF. The sequenced DNA is TGCGCCAGCAGCTCCGCTGCGTTCGTAGGCACAGATACGCAGTATTTT.